The rows below give T cell receptor beta chains drawn from one sample of a study of PD-1 blockade in classical Hodgkin lymphoma. Sequencing was performed with immunoSEQ multiplex PCR; in TCRdb, only in-frame clones are kept and a portion is missing. This sample has 120,000 to 150,000 clones; under 85% occur once, and the top ten carry roughly 9.8%. The material was peripheral blood mononuclear cells (PBMCs), obtained before the second cycle of nivolumab. Receptor source: a human donor with classical Hodgkin lymphoma. CDR3s include the opening cysteine and the closing phenylalanine or tryptophan. A D gene is named only where the DNA matches it firmly. Clone size is given for some rows only: seen once, a few or many times, or a class if the clone is expanded.

size | length | J | V | D | CDR3 | DNA
. | 15 | TRBJ1-4 | TRBV5-4 | . | CASSFTGSTNEKLFF | TGTGCCAGCAGCTTTACAGGGTCAACTAATGAAAAACTGTTTTTT
. | 16 | TRBJ2-3 | TRBV5-1 | . | CASSLAQPLLTDTQYF | TGCGCCAGCAGCTTGGCCCAGCCTCTGCTAACAGATACGCAGTATTTT
. | 17 | TRBJ2-2 | TRBV11-2 | TRBD2 | CASSLSVLAGESGELFF | TGTGCCAGCAGCTTAAGTGTACTAGCGGGAGAATCCGGGGAGCTGTTTTTT
once | 21 | TRBJ1-4 | TRBV27 | TRBD1 | CASSAGGVIGTPGWTNEKLFF | TGTGCCAGCAGTGCAGGGGGGGTTATTGGTACCCCAGGGTGGACTAATGAAAAACTGTTTTTT
. | 16 | TRBJ2-7 | TRBV7-6 | . | CASSLAPGGTTYEQYF | TGTGCCAGCAGCTTAGCGCCTGGCGGGACCACCTACGAGCAGTACTTC
. | 16 | TRBJ2-6 | TRBV28 | . | CASSLTLSSGANVLTF | TGTGCCAGCAGTCTCACCCTTAGCTCTGGGGCCAACGTCCTGACTTTC
. | 18 | TRBJ2-1 | TRBV5-1 | . | CASSLGGRGAVSYNEQFF | TGCGCCAGCAGCTTGGGAGGTCGGGGGGCGGTCTCCTACAATGAGCAGTTCTTC
. | 16 | TRBJ2-1 | TRBV7-8 | . | CASSLVALRAYNEQFF | TGTGCCAGCAGCTTAGTTGCCCTTAGGGCTTACAATGAGCAGTTCTTC
. | 11 | TRBJ1-2 | TRBV10-3 | . | CAISDGLDYTF | TGTGCCATCAGTGACGGGTTGGACTACACCTTC
. | 13 | TRBJ1-2 | TRBV6-6 | . | CASSYRGAFGYTF | TGTGCCAGCAGCTACAGAGGGGCTTTTGGCTACACCTTC
. | 16 | TRBJ2-7 | TRBV6-6 | TRBD2 | CASSLGVAGAFYEQYF | TGTGCCAGCAGTCTCGGGGTAGCGGGGGCCTTCTACGAGCAGTACTTC
. | 13 | TRBJ1-4 | TRBV6-5 | . | CASSDHPGVRLFF | TGTGCCAGCAGCGACCACCCCGGGGTTCGGCTGTTTTTT
few | 14 | TRBJ2-5 | TRBV10-3 | . | CAISETAQGGDVYF | TGTGCCATCAGTGAGACGGCCCAAGGAGGGGATGTTTACTTC
. | 11 | TRBJ2-3 | TRBV19 | . | CASSITDTQYF | TGTGCCAGTAGTATCACAGATACGCAGTATTTT
. | 14 | TRBJ1-2 | TRBV29-1 | . | CSVAVQGSNYGYTF | TGCAGCGTTGCCGTACAGGGTTCTAACTATGGCTACACCTTC
once | 13 | TRBJ2-5 | TRBV5-1 | . | CASSFTTAGTQYF | TGCGCCAGCAGCTTTACTACTGCGGGGACCCAGTACTTC
many | 10 | TRBJ1-4 | TRBV19 | . | CASSGGKLFF | TGTGCCAGTAGTGGAGGAAAACTGTTTTTT
few | 15 | TRBJ1-5 | TRBV6-5 | . | CASRGGRSGNQPQHF | TGTGCCAGCAGGGGAGGGCGATCGGGCAATCAGCCCCAGCATTTT
. | 15 | TRBJ2-1 | TRBV7-9 | TRBD2 | CASSLAGGPHNEQFF | TGTGCCAGCAGCCTAGCGGGAGGGCCCCACAATGAGCAGTTCTTC
. | 14 | TRBJ1-2 | TRBV19 | . | CASSIPAADYGYTF | TGTGCCAGTAGTATCCCGGCAGCAGACTATGGCTACACCTTC
once | 13 | TRBJ1-2 | TRBV29-1 | . | CSVVARASGGYTF | TGCAGCGTTGTCGCCAGGGCCAGTGGTGGCTACACCTTC
. | 13 | TRBJ2-4 | TRBV27 | . | CASRGRGLNIQYF | TGTGCCAGCAGAGGGCGGGGTCTGAACATTCAGTACTTC
. | 17 | TRBJ2-7 | TRBV18 | . | CASSPPGGGMALYEQYF | TGTGCCAGCTCACCACCGGGCGGCGGGATGGCCCTCTACGAGCAGTACTTC
. | 14 | TRBJ1-2 | TRBV11-2 | TRBD1 | CASSLTTGGYGYTF | TGTGCCAGCAGCTTAACGACAGGGGGCTATGGCTACACCTTC
. | 17 | TRBJ1-3 | TRBV19 | . | CASSIGSPQVLGNTIYF | TGTGCCAGTAGTATAGGATCCCCACAGGTTCTCGGAAACACCATATATTTT
. | 14 | TRBJ1-4 | TRBV5-1 | TRBD1 | CASRPTGLDEKLFF | TGCGCCAGCAGGCCGACAGGGTTGGATGAAAAACTGTTTTTT
. | 12 | TRBJ2-1 | TRBV6-6 | . | CASSQLGGEQFF | TGTGCCAGCAGTCAGCTGGGGGGAGAGCAGTTCTTC
. | 13 | TRBJ2-1 | TRBV7-2 | . | CASSFNPGLEQFF | TGTGCCAGCAGCTTCAATCCGGGACTCGAGCAGTTCTTC
. | 14 | TRBJ2-7 | TRBV11-2 | . | CASSLSRQSFEQYF | TGTGCCAGCAGCTTAAGCCGACAGAGTTTCGAGCAGTACTTC
. | 16 | TRBJ2-5 | TRBV18 | . | CASSPLPLASRETQYF | TGTGCCAGCTCACCCCTCCCGCTAGCGTCCCGGGAGACCCAGTACTTC
. | 16 | TRBJ2-7 | TRBV27 | TRBD2 | CASSLLNRLAGLEQYF | TGTGCCAGCAGTCTTTTAAACCGACTAGCCGGGCTCGAGCAGTACTTC
. | 13 | TRBJ2-5 | TRBV29-1 | . | CSGKKTVMEPQYF | TGCAGCGGCAAAAAGACAGTTATGGAACCCCAGTACTTC
. | 15 | TRBJ2-1 | TRBV7-3 | . | CASSNRDASYNEQFF | TGTGCCAGCAGCAACCGGGACGCCTCCTACAATGAGCAGTTCTTC
once | 13 | TRBJ2-1 | TRBV7-8 | . | CASSANSGNEQFF | TGTGCCAGCAGCGCGAATTCGGGCAATGAGCAGTTCTTC
few | 17 | TRBJ1-1 | TRBV7-9 | . | CASSSTPGLHMNTEAFF | TGTGCCAGCAGCTCCACCCCCGGACTCCACATGAACACTGAAGCTTTCTTT
. | 13 | TRBJ1-3 | TRBV29-1 | . | CSVDNLSGNTIYF | TGCAGCGTCGACAATCTCTCTGGAAACACCATATATTTT
once | 16 | TRBJ1-2 | TRBV7-2 | TRBD1 | CASSLARDSSNYGYTF | TGTGCCAGCAGCTTAGCTCGGGACAGCTCCAACTATGGCTACACCTTC
. | 13 | TRBJ1-5 | TRBV6-5 | . | CASSEPGGGPQHF | TGTGCCAGCAGCGAGCCGGGAGGGGGGCCCCAGCATTTT
. | 14 | TRBJ2-2 | TRBV2 | . | CASRGEPNTGELFF | TGTGCCAGCAGGGGAGAGCCGAACACCGGAGAGCTGTTTTTT
. | 16 | TRBJ2-1 | TRBV4-2 | TRBD2 | CASSQAGRGSYNEQFF | TGTGCCAGCAGCCAAGCCGGGCGGGGGAGTTACAATGAGCAGTTCTTC
few | 16 | TRBJ1-4 | TRBV11-2 | TRBD1 | CASSEVRDRVREKLFF | TGTGCCAGCAGCGAAGTAAGGGACAGGGTGCGTGAAAAACTGTTTTTT
. | 13 | TRBJ2-5 | TRBV7-2 | . | CASQTGLQETQYF | TGTGCCAGTCAGACTGGACTACAAGAGACCCAGTACTTC
. | 15 | TRBJ1-1 | TRBV5-4 | . | CASSRGATPNTEAFF | TGTGCCAGCAGCCGGGGGGCGACACCGAACACTGAAGCTTTCTTT
. | 15 | TRBJ2-3 | TRBV6-1 | TRBD2 | CASSGLAGFTDTQYF | TGTGCCAGCAGTGGACTAGCGGGGTTCACAGATACGCAGTATTTT
. | 16 | TRBJ2-1 | TRBV4-2 | TRBD2 | CASSLGTSGRDNEQFF | TGTGCCAGCAGCCTAGGGACTAGCGGGAGGGACAATGAGCAGTTCTTC
. | 14 | TRBJ2-5 | TRBV5-8 | . | CASSFRQHSETQYF | TGTGCCAGCAGCTTTAGGCAGCACAGCGAGACCCAGTACTTC
. | 14 | TRBJ2-1 | TRBV10-3 | . | CAIGWGGARSEQFF | TGTGCCATCGGCTGGGGGGGGGCTCGGAGTGAGCAGTTCTTC
. | 15 | TRBJ2-7 | TRBV7-9 | TRBD1 | CASSLEGTVPGEQYF | TGTGCCAGCAGCTTGGAAGGGACAGTTCCTGGCGAGCAGTACTTC
. | 14 | TRBJ2-2 | TRBV7-9 | . | CASSLSLSTGELFF | TGTGCCAGCAGCTTATCGCTCTCCACCGGGGAGCTGTTTTTT